Listed below are T cell receptor beta chains from one sample, sequenced in a study of T cells in Graves' hyperthyroidism and ophthalmopathy. TCRdb processed the multiplex PCR reads anew with MiXCR; each CDR3 protein has one entry. The table lists roughly 380,000 distinct CDR3 sequences, roughly 14% of them singletons. Sequencing input: blood. The receptors shown here come from a woman in her fifties or sixties with Graves' hyperthyroidism. CDR3s include the opening cysteine and the closing phenylalanine or tryptophan. A D gene is named only where the DNA matches it firmly. Size values are once, few and many counts, or a class for expanded clones, and some rows have none.

CDR3	DNA	length	size	D	V	J
CASSITQNTEAFF	TGTGCCAGCAGTATTACACAGAACACTGAAGCTTTCTTT	13	-	-	TRBV27	TRBJ1-1
CASSQEGRVYEQYF	TGTGCCAGCAGCCAGGAGGGCAGGGTATACGAGCAGTACTTC	14	many	-	TRBV3-1	TRBJ2-7
CASSFDGTYEQYF	TGCGCCAGCAGCTTCGACGGGACCTACGAGCAGTACTTC	13	many	-	TRBV7-9	TRBJ2-7
CASSPARGRGNEQFF	TGTGCCAGCAGCCCGGCGCGTGGGAGGGGTAATGAGCAGTTCTTC	15	many	TRBD2	TRBV7-8	TRBJ2-1
CASSPGLGRARQETQYF	TGTGCCAGCAGCCCAGGCTTAGGAAGGGCGCGCCAAGAGACCCAGTACTTC	17	few	-	TRBV13	TRBJ2-5
CASSQELWGDNEQFF	TGTGCCAGCAGCCAAGAATTATGGGGGGACAATGAGCAGTTCTTC	15	many	-	TRBV3-1	TRBJ2-1
CASSLRDSGANVLTF	TGTGCCAGCAGCCTCAGGGACTCTGGGGCCAACGTCCTGACTTTC	15	few	-	TRBV28	TRBJ2-6
CASSLEGLKQETQYF	TGTGCCAGCAGCTTAGAGGGACTCAAACAAGAGACCCAGTACTTC	15	many	-	TRBV11-3	TRBJ2-5
CSARGYDSGLYEQFF	TGCAGTGCTAGAGGATATGATTCCGGGTTGTATGAGCAGTTCTTC	15	many	-	TRBV20-1	TRBJ2-1
CASSGRHYSYEQYF	TGCGCCAGCAGCGGGCGACATTATTCCTACGAGCAGTACTTC	14	many	-	TRBV5-1	TRBJ2-7
CASSPGQGAYGYTF	TGTGCCAGCAGTCCCGGACAGGGGGCATATGGCTACACCTTC	14	many	TRBD1	TRBV7-3	TRBJ1-2
CASSIRGLSYEQYF	TGTGCCAGTAGTATTCGGGGACTCTCCTACGAGCAGTACTTC	14	few	-	TRBV19	TRBJ2-7
CASSSTQTGAREQYF	TGTGCCAGCAGCTCCACGCAGACAGGGGCGAGAGAGCAGTACTTC	15	many	TRBD1	TRBV11-1	TRBJ2-7
CSASSGAFSGANVLTF	TGCAGTGCTTCTAGCGGGGCGTTCTCTGGGGCCAACGTCCTGACTTTC	16	many	TRBD2	TRBV20-1	TRBJ2-6
CSASGRVSEKLFF	TGCAGTGCTAGTGGCAGGGTTAGTGAAAAACTGTTTTTT	13	-	-	TRBV20-1	TRBJ1-4
CASSDIGGFPQHF	TGTGCCAGCAGTGATATTGGGGGGTTCCCCCAGCATTTT	13	few	-	TRBV2	TRBJ1-5
CASSPYPGRTGGGEETQYF	TGTGCCAGCAGCCCCTACCCGGGGAGAACGGGAGGGGGAGAAGAGACCCAGTACTTC	19	-	TRBD2	TRBV3-1	TRBJ2-5
CASSPRSSQGAFF	TGTGCCAGCAGCCCTAGGTCATCGCAGGGCGCGTTCTTC	13	many	-	TRBV27	TRBJ2-1
CAWIAGEEQFF	TGTGCCTGGATAGCGGGGGAAGAGCAGTTCTTC	11	-	TRBD2	TRBV30	TRBJ2-1
CASSQDRSRLNYNEQFF	TGCGCCAGCAGCCAAGATCGTTCGAGACTTAACTACAATGAGCAGTTCTTC	17	-	-	TRBV4-1	TRBJ2-1
CASRTGGAENSPLHF	TGTGCCAGCAGAACAGGGGGCGCGGAGAATTCACCCCTCCACTTT	15	-	TRBD1	TRBV2	TRBJ1-6
CASSLDLDEKLFF	TGTGCCAGCAGCCTAGACTTGGATGAAAAACTGTTTTTT	13	few	-	TRBV3-1	TRBJ1-4
CASSSRHPGLAGRRTSTDTQYF	TGTGCCAGTAGTTCCCGCCATCCGGGACTAGCGGGAAGACGTACTAGCACAGATACGCAGTATTTT	22	few	TRBD2	TRBV19	TRBJ2-3
CSPQYQETQYF	TGCAGTCCGCAGTACCAAGAGACCCAGTACTTC	11	many	-	TRBV20-1	TRBJ2-5
CASSPRLAVSTDTQYF	TGTGCCAGCAGCCCGCGACTAGCGGTTAGCACAGATACGCAGTATTTT	16	many	TRBD2	TRBV7-8	TRBJ2-3
CASSRTGAYEQYF	TGCGCCAGCAGCCGGACAGGGGCCTACGAGCAGTACTTC	13	many	TRBD1	TRBV5-1	TRBJ2-7
CASSYSPLDYEQYF	TGTGCCAGCAGTTACTCGCCTCTAGACTACGAGCAGTACTTC	14	many	-	TRBV6-2/TRBV6-3	TRBJ2-7
CASRVGTGNGYTF	TGTGCCAGCAGGGTCGGGACAGGGAATGGCTACACCTTC	13	many	TRBD1	TRBV27	TRBJ1-2
CASSLVGDNYGYTF	TGTGCCAGCAGCTTGGTCGGGGACAACTATGGCTACACCTTC	14	many	-	TRBV5-4	TRBJ1-2
CASSLLAGGMYTQYF	TGTGCCAGCAGTTTGCTAGCGGGAGGCATGTATACGCAGTATTTT	15	-	TRBD2	TRBV6-1	TRBJ2-3
CASSSDRGGGQPQHF	TGTGCCAGCAGTTCGGACAGGGGGGGTGGACAGCCCCAGCATTTT	15	many	TRBD1	TRBV11-2	TRBJ1-5
CASRSDTQETQYF	TGTGCCAGCAGGTCGGACACTCAAGAGACCCAGTACTTC	13	few	-	TRBV6-1	TRBJ2-5
CSAALSGSITDTQYF	TGCAGTGCCGCCCTTAGCGGGAGTATCACAGATACGCAGTATTTT	15	many	TRBD2	TRBV20-1	TRBJ2-3
CAWSRDRVYYGYTF	TGTGCCTGGAGCCGGGACAGGGTATACTATGGCTACACCTTC	14	many	TRBD1	TRBV30	TRBJ1-2
CASSPTHYNEQFF	TGTGCCAGCAGTCCGACCCATTACAATGAGCAGTTCTTC	13	-	-	TRBV28	TRBJ2-1
CASSPPGSRGSYNEQFF	TGTGCCAGCAGCCCCCCCGGGAGCAGGGGCTCCTACAATGAGCAGTTCTTC	17	many	-	TRBV27	TRBJ2-1
CASSLRQGVSRYF	TGTGCCAGCAGCCTTCGACAGGGGGTTAGTCGGTACTTC	13	medium-sized	TRBD1	TRBV11-2	TRBJ2-5
CASSPHRGNRTSYEQYF	TGTGCCAGCAGCCCCCATAGGGGAAACAGAACCTCCTACGAGCAGTACTTC	17	-	-	TRBV4-2	TRBJ2-7
CASRTGGNTEAFF	TGTGCCAGCCGAACTGGGGGGAACACTGAAGCTTTCTTT	13	many	-	TRBV6-1	TRBJ1-1
CASSLGRDVRGGYTF	TGTGCCAGCAGCTTAGGAAGAGACGTCAGGGGAGGCTACACCTTC	15	many	-	TRBV7-8	TRBJ1-2
CASSESGESGEAFF	TGTGCCAGCAGTGAATCGGGCGAGTCGGGCGAAGCTTTCTTT	14	-	-	TRBV6-1	TRBJ1-1
CASTPWGTSYGEQFF	TGTGCCAGCACCCCTTGGGGGACTAGCTATGGTGAGCAGTTCTTC	15	-	TRBD2	TRBV11-3	TRBJ2-1
CASSFPWAHEQFF	TGTGCCAGCAGTTTCCCCTGGGCCCATGAGCAGTTCTTC	13	many	-	TRBV12-3/TRBV12-4	TRBJ2-1
CASSSGGLAGPYQETQYF	TGTGCCAGCAGCTCTGGGGGACTAGCGGGACCATACCAAGAGACCCAGTACTTC	18	many	TRBD2	TRBV7-9	TRBJ2-5
CASTAGGPRNEQFF	TGTGCCAGCACCGCGGGAGGGCCACGCAATGAGCAGTTCTTC	14	many	TRBD2	TRBV27	TRBJ2-1
CASSRSGNRYF	TGTGCCAGCAGCCGCAGCGGGAATCGGTACTTC	11	once	TRBD2	TRBV3-1	TRBJ2-5